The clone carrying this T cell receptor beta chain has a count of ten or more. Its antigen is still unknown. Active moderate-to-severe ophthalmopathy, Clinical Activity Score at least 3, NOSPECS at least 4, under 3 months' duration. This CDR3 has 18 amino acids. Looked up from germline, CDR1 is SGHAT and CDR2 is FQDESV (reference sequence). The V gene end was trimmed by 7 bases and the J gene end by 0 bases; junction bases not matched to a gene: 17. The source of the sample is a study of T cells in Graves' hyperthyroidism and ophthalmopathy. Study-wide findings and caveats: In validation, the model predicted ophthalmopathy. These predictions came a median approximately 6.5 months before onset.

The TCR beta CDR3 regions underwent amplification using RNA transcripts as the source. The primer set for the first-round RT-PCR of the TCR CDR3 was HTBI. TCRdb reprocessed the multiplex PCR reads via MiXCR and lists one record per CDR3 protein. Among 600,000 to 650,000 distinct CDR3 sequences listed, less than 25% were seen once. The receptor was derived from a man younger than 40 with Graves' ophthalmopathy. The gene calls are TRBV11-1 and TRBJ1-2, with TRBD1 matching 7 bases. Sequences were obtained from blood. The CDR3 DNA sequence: TGTGCCAGCATCGTTACCCCCGTACAGGGGACTCCTAACTATGGCTACACCTTC. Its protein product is CASIVTPVQGTPNYGYTF. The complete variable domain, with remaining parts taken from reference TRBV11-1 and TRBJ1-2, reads EAEVAQSPRYKITEKSQAVAFWCDPISGHATLYWYRQILGQGPELLVQFQDESVVDDSQLPKDRFSAERLKGVDSTLKIQPAELGDSAMYLCASIVTPVQGTPNYGYTFGSGTRLTVV.